These T cell receptor beta chains were read from a single sample in a study of metastatic and nonmetastatic thyroid tumors. TCRdb re-called the PCR reads via MiXCR. The table lists 20,000 to 25,000 clones, around a fifth of them singletons. The sequenced sample was tumor tissue. The source of these receptors is a female donor with papillary thyroid cancer or a benign thyroid nodule (not recorded which). Some clones in this sample may be carry-over from other donors' samples. Both conserved end residues are part of each CDR3. The D gene is left open where the match is weak. Size values are once, few and many counts, or a class for expanded clones, and some rows have none.

J gene	D gene	clone size	V gene	CDR3 protein	CDR3 DNA
TRBJ1-6	TRBD1	medium-sized	TRBV28	CASSFGQGNSPLHF	TGTGCCAGCAGTTTCGGACAGGGTAATTCACCCCTCCACTTT
TRBJ1-2	TRBD1	many	TRBV5-4	CASKDRGKYGYTF	TGTGCCAGCAAGGACAGGGGGAAGTATGGCTACACCTTC
TRBJ2-1	NA	many	TRBV11-3	CATTRDSSYNEQFF	TGTGCCACCACCCGGGACTCCTCCTACAATGAGCAGTTCTTC
TRBJ2-3	TRBD1	many	TRBV20-1	CSARTPGQGADTQYF	TGCAGTGCTAGGACTCCGGGACAGGGGGCGGATACGCAGTATTTT
TRBJ1-6	NA	NA	TRBV5-1	CASSFTRGNSPLHF	TGCGCCAGCAGCTTTACGAGGGGGAATTCACCCCTCCACTTT
TRBJ2-1	NA	NA	TRBV11-2	CASEWRGVNEQFF	TGTGCCAGCGAATGGAGGGGGGTCAATGAGCAGTTCTTC
TRBJ2-3	TRBD2	NA	TRBV6-2/TRBV6-3	CASSYYLRTSGSVDTQYF	TGTGCCAGCAGTTACTACCTACGGACTAGCGGGAGTGTAGATACGCAGTATTTT
TRBJ2-3	TRBD2	few	TRBV20-1	CSAGVRTSGTDTQYF	TGCAGTGCGGGTGTTAGGACTAGCGGCACAGATACGCAGTATTTT
TRBJ2-2	TRBD1	medium-sized	TRBV19	CASAGTGTGELFF	TGTGCCAGCGCCGGGACAGGGACCGGGGAGCTGTTTTTT
TRBJ2-3	TRBD1	few	TRBV6-1	CATYRGPGTDTQYF	TGTGCCACCTACAGGGGGCCGGGCACAGATACGCAGTATTTT
TRBJ2-7	NA	few	TRBV25-1	CASSEYEGHYEQYF	TGTGCCAGCAGTGAATATGAGGGACACTACGAGCAGTACTTC
TRBJ1-1	NA	many	TRBV11-2	CASSLRGTEAFF	TGTGCCAGCAGCCTACGAGGAACTGAAGCTTTCTTT
TRBJ2-7	TRBD2	few	TRBV7-2	CASSLARDYLYEQYF	TGTGCCAGCAGCTTAGCCCGGGACTACCTCTACGAGCAGTACTTC
TRBJ2-3	NA	NA	TRBV12-3/TRBV12-4	CASSLGGVSTDTQYF	TGTGCCAGCAGTTTAGGAGGGGTGAGCACAGATACGCAGTATTTT
TRBJ1-2	NA	many	TRBV6-1	CASSETPHPRDLYGYTF	TGTGCCAGCAGTGAAACACCGCACCCCAGGGATCTCTATGGCTACACCTTC
TRBJ1-1	TRBD1	few	TRBV10-3	CASGTGVVGEAFF	TGTGCCAGTGGGACAGGAGTTGTTGGTGAAGCTTTCTTT
TRBJ2-3	TRBD1	many	TRBV28	CASSHLQLRDRGPNTQYF	TGTGCCAGCAGCCACCTCCAACTCCGGGACAGGGGTCCAAATACGCAGTATTTT
TRBJ1-4	NA	few	TRBV20-1	CSARDWGSHNEKLFF	TGCAGTGCTAGAGATTGGGGCAGCCATAATGAAAAACTGTTTTTT
TRBJ2-4	TRBD2	few	TRBV27	CASWPSSGSKYF	TGTGCCAGCTGGCCCTCCAGCGGGAGTAAGTACTTC
TRBJ1-2	TRBD1	once	TRBV20-1	CSASGTGYFHGYTF	TGCAGTGCTAGCGGGACAGGGTACTTCCATGGCTACACCTTC